This TCR beta chain came from a study of early T cells in non-severe SARS-CoV-2 infection. At the level of the study: Chains were not paired, and sequencing was done on bulk RNA from unsorted whole blood. Whole-study results and caveats: VDJdb matches were skewed toward anti-spike CD8 T cell responses.

A few counts support this clonotype. Its antigen is as yet unknown. A junction end diverges from the germline sequence, so it may reflect a read error. In germline, CDR1 is PRHDT, CDR2 FYEKMQ (reference sequence). The CDR3 has 18 residues. TCRdb reprocessed the 5' RACE reads with MiXCR, giving one entry per CDR3 protein. Found here are approximately 64,000 distinct CDR3 sequences, 18% of them singletons; the top ten hold about 8.2%. Sample: whole blood, taken at baseline. The V gene is TRBV13, the J gene TRBJ2-6; a possible D gene is TRBD1 (6 bases). This clonotype originated in an adult who was a healthcare worker with PCR-confirmed SARS-CoV-2 infection or an uninfected control (not recorded which). The CDR3 sequence is CATSRGDSSSSGANVLTF. In nucleotides, the CDR3 is TGTGCCACCAGCAGGGGCGACAGTTCCAGCTCTGGGGCCAACGTCCTGACTTTC.